This T cell receptor beta chain was profiled in a study of early stage breast cancer tumors. Study conclusions and caveats: Tumors had roughly 2.3-fold higher T cell density and higher clonality than adjacent normal breast tissue. In about 85% of the 16 patients, blood comparison separated tumor from normal breast.

Assay: immunoSEQ multiplex PCR; the TCRdb copy retains only in-frame clones and omits some. The sample gives roughly 53,000 clones, just over 90% of which show up once; around 5% is in the top ten. CDR1 is SQVTM and CDR2 is ANQGSEA in the germline V gene. Deletions cut 3 bases from V and 3 bases from J, with 11 bases between. The CDR3 has 13 amino acids. As regards this clone: What it binds is not known.

The receptor was isolated from a person between 70 and 80 years old with breast cancer. The chain combines TRBV29-1 with TRBJ1-1; D perhaps matches TRBD1 (5 bases). The sample consisted of blood. CDR3 residues: CSVDGHDYTEAFF. CDR3 coding DNA: TGCAGCGTTGACGGACACGATTACACTGAAGCTTTCTTT.